Presented here are 2 T cell receptor beta chains from one specimen sequenced in a study of cytotoxic CD8 clonotypes in ibrutinib-treated CLL. The table came from immunoSEQ multiplex PCR; TCRdb's copy has only in-frame clones and leaves some out. The sample lists 250,000 to 350,000 clones; 60% to 80% were seen once. Source: PBMCs, taken at disease progression, from a patient treated with ibrutinib. The receptors were gathered from a human donor with chronic lymphocytic leukemia.

The chain couples TRBV7-2 to TRBJ2-1, with D perhaps being TRBD1 or TRBD2 (5 bases each). The length of the CDR3 is 15 residues. Per the germline V gene, CDR1 is SGHTA and CDR2 is FQGNSA. Trimming stripped 2 bases from V and 4 bases from J, with 12 bases between. CDR3 sequence reads: CASSLSGALYNEQFF. The CDR3 region has the DNA TGTGCCAGCAGCTTATCCGGGGCCTTGTACAATGAGCAGTTCTTC.

The J gene is TRBJ2-5, the V gene TRBV28, with a weak D call TRBD2 (5 bases). The CDR3 is made up of 13 amino acids. Germline CDR1 MDHEN, CDR2 SYDVKM. V was trimmed by 10 bases and J by 5 bases, leaving 17 bases between them. The CDR3 bases are TGTGCCATTGAAGGTCGAGGGCGCGAGACCCAGTACTTC. Translated: CAIEGRGRETQYF. The entire variable domain, with the rest obtained from reference TRBV28 and TRBJ2-5, is as follows: DVKVTQSSRYLVKRTGEKVFLECVQDMDHENMFWYRQDPGLGLRLIYFSYDVKMKEKGDIPEGYSVSREKKERFSLILESASTNQTSMYLCAIEGRGRETQYFGPGTRLLVL.